Here is one TCR beta chain with its context. The V gene lost 0 bases and the J gene lost 3 bases, with 16 bases spanning the gap. The CDR3 contains 17 residues. Per germline, CDR1 SGHTA and CDR2 FQGNSA. This record comes from a study of T cells in narcolepsy. Sequencing was performed with immunoSEQ multiplex PCR; in TCRdb, only in-frame clones are kept and a portion is missing. The sample has 30,000 to 35,000 clones, about 81% seen once. Sequenced sample: CD45RA- memory CD4+ T cells from PBMCs. The chain links TRBV7-2 to TRBJ2-3, with D possibly called TRBD1 or TRBD2 (5 bases each). This clonotype was obtained from a human donor with narcolepsy. DNA for the CDR3: TGTGCCAGCAGCTTAGCGGGGACGGCAAGGAGGACAGATACGCAGTATTTT. It translates to CASSLAGTARRTDTQYF.